These 23 T cell receptor beta chains originate from one sample sequenced in a study of T cells in Graves' hyperthyroidism and ophthalmopathy (dated by TCRdb to the late 2010s). Library generation was performed with multiplex PCR. Instrument on record: Illumina HiSeq 2000. The TCR beta CDR3 regions were amplified from RNA transcripts. The TCR CDR3 was subjected to a first round of RT-PCR using the HTBI primer set and the Qiagen OneStep RT-PCR kit. TCRdb trimmed the raw reads at Q25, called clones with MiXCR and kept productive beta chains. A single entry per CDR3 protein holds the most common genes and DNA from its merged rows. The sample table holds about 400,000 distinct CDR3 sequences, of which 13% were seen once. Clones ranked in the top ten supply 9.2% of the sample. Input material: blood. All receptors come from a woman aged 18 to 35 with Graves' hyperthyroidism.

This clonotype has a count of ten or more. J is TRBJ2-7 and V is TRBV24-1; 10 bases line up with TRBD2. The CDR3 has 16 amino acids. From germline, CDR1 is KGHDR and CDR2 SFDVKD. V lost 4 bases, J lost 0 bases, and 5 bases stayed unmatched. CDR3 bases: TGTGCCACCAGTGAATCACTAGCGGGACCCTCCTACGAGCAGTACTTC. This sequence encodes CATSESLAGPSYEQYF.

This chain uses TRBV2 with TRBJ2-5; the D gene is possibly TRBD1 (6 bases). V was shortened by 4 bases and J by 0 bases, with 9 bases between the two germline ends. Germline-derived CDR1 and CDR2 are SNHLY and FYNNEI. CDR3 size: 14 residues. The CDR3 coding sequence is TGTGCCAGCAGTGGCCGGGACAACCAAGAGACCCAGTACTTC. Translating gives CASSGRDNQETQYF.

This rearrangement joins TRBV30 to TRBJ2-3, with 9 nucleotides matching TRBD2. With 2 bases clipped from V and 4 bases from J, the junction kept 22 bases outside the gene matches. There are 20 residues in the CDR3. Germline values: CDR1 GTSNPN, CDR2 SVGIG (reference sequence). The CDR3 bases are TGTGCCTGGAGTAAACAAGTAGGGCGGGGGGGCCTTAACTTCGCAGATACGCAGTATTTT. It encodes CAWSKQVGRGGLNFADTQYF.

This clonotype has ten or more counts. The chain combines TRBV4-3 with TRBJ2-1, with D perhaps TRBD1 (5 bases). The CDR3 consists of 15 residues. Germline V gives CDR1 LGHNA, CDR2 YSLEER. V dropped 0 bases and J dropped 7 bases, with 13 bases sitting between them. The CDR3 DNA sequence: TGCGCCAGCAGCCAAGACGGGCAGGGCCGGAATGAGCAGTTCTTC. It specifies CASSQDGQGRNEQFF.

This clonotype came up many times. V usage is TRBV6-1 and J usage is TRBJ1-2, with a weak D call TRBD1 (5 bases). Trimming removed 6 bases at V and 2 bases at J, with 13 bases between. The CDR3 consists of 14 residues. The germline V gene has CDR1 MNHNS and CDR2 SASEGT. This CDR3 is CASSSGPGNYGYTF. As DNA, the CDR3 is TGTGCCAGCAGCTCGGGACCGGGAAACTATGGCTACACCTTC.

The rearrangement uses TRBV19 and TRBJ1-6, with 7 bases matching TRBD1. J was trimmed by 14 bases and V by 5 bases; bases with no gene match: 9. Germline CDR1 and CDR2: LNHDA and SQIVND (reference sequence). The CDR3 is 13 residues long. The CDR3 here is CASSPWTGETLHF. In DNA, the CDR3 is TGTGCCAGTAGTCCCTGGACAGGAGAGACCCTCCACTTT.

This clonotype was seen ten or more times. V gene TRBV20-1 combines with J gene TRBJ1-4, with D unclear. Germline CDR1 reads DFQATT; CDR2 reads SNEGSKA (reference sequence). The V end was cut by 0 bases, the J end by 3 bases, with 20 bases between. CDR3 length equals 18 residues. The CDR3 reads CSARDVTRFGQSNEKLFF. CDR3 nucleotides: TGCAGTGCTAGAGATGTAACACGGTTTGGCCAGTCTAATGAAAAACTGTTTTTT.

This clonotype was counted between two and nine times. V usage is TRBV13 and J usage is TRBJ1-3, with TRBD1 as a possible D gene (6 bases). The CDR3 totals 16 residues. Germline V gene lookup returns CDR1 PRHDT and CDR2 FYEKMQ (reference sequence). V was clipped by 5 bases and J by 0 bases, with 14 bases between them. The chain's CDR3 is CASSGPRGTSGNTIYF. CDR3 bases: TGTGCCAGCAGCGGGCCCAGGGGCACCTCTGGAAACACCATATATTTT. The variable domain in full, with the rest retrieved from reference TRBV13 and TRBJ1-3, is AAGVIQSPRHLIKEKRETATLKCYPIPRHDTVYWYQQGPGQDPQFLISFYEKMQSDKGSIPDRFSAQQFSDYHSELNMSSLELGDSALYFCASSGPRGTSGNTIYFGEGSWLTVV.

J is TRBJ2-1 and V is TRBV14, with a weak D call TRBD1 (6 bases). Trimming shortened V by 4 bases and J by 4 bases, and 11 bases separated the two germline ends. The CDR3 totals 14 residues. Germline V CDR1 and CDR2: SGHDN, FVKESK. DNA of the CDR3: TGTGCCAGCAGCCCAGCTGGGACATACAATGAGCAGTTCTTC. Amino acid sequence: CASSPAGTYNEQFF. Supplemented by reference TRBV14 and TRBJ2-1, the full variable domain reads EAGVTQFPSHSVIEKGQTVTLRCDPISGHDNLYWYRRVMGKEIKFLLHFVKESKQDESGMPNNRFLAERTGGTYSTLKVQPAELEDSGVYFCASSPAGTYNEQFFGPGTRLTVL.

This clonotype was found many times. The chain is built from TRBV7-9 and TRBJ2-7, with 9 bases fitting TRBD1. The CDR3 runs to 15 residues. Trimming took 4 bases from V and 5 from J; bases not matched to a gene: 9. The germline V gene has CDR1 SEHNR and CDR2 FQNEAQ (reference sequence). The CDR3 nucleotides are TGTGCCAGCAGCTCGTCAGGGACAGGGTCGAACGAGCAGTACTTC. As protein: CASSSSGTGSNEQYF.

The chain recombines TRBV15 with TRBJ2-1, with TRBD2 matching over 9 bases. Germline V gene sequence: CDR1 LNHNV, CDR2 YYDKDF (reference sequence). The CDR3 covers 16 residues. V lost 1 base, J lost 9 bases, and 10 bases stayed unmatched. The CDR3 region is CATSRGSGSLTTEQFF. The DNA for the CDR3 is TGTGCCACCAGCAGAGGTAGCGGGAGCTTGACCACTGAGCAGTTCTTC.

This clonotype has at least ten counts. The chain combines TRBV7-9 with TRBJ1-1; D remains ambiguous. CDR3 size: 16 residues. Germline V gene lookup returns CDR1 SEHNR and CDR2 FQNEAQ (reference sequence). V was cut by 1 base and J by 0 bases, with 12 bases left in between. The CDR3 nucleotides read TGTGCCAGCAGCTTAGATGACCGCGTCATGAACACTGAAGCTTTCTTT. Amino acid sequence: CASSLDDRVMNTEAFF.

This clonotype was seen only a few times. The rearrangement links TRBV19 to TRBJ1-1; possible D gene TRBD1, 5 bases. Trimming removed 7 bases from V and 3 bases from J, with 12 bases in between. Germline V gene sequence: CDR1 LNHDA, CDR2 SQIVND (reference sequence). This CDR3 is 13 amino acids long. DNA for the CDR3: TGTGCCAGTACTTCGACAGCTTACACTGAAGCTTTCTTT. This codes for CASTSTAYTEAFF.

This rearrangement joins TRBV10-3 to TRBJ1-6; unclear D gene. This CDR3 spans 13 amino acids. V was cut by 11 bases and J by 3 bases, with 11 bases left in between. Germline lookup yields CDR1 ENHRY and CDR2 SYGVKD. As DNA, the CDR3 is TGTGCCCTGGGGAGGGACTATAATTCACCCCTCCACTTT. Translation: CALGRDYNSPLHF.

The chain uses TRBV11-2 and TRBJ2-1, with D possibly called TRBD1 or TRBD2 (6 bases each). This CDR3 region has 14 residues. Germline CDR1 reads SGHAT; CDR2 reads FQNNGV. Trimming took 6 bases from V and 2 from J, leaving 11 bases between them. The CDR3 protein is CASRGGGPYNEQFF. DNA for the CDR3: TGTGCCAGCAGAGGGGGAGGCCCCTACAATGAGCAGTTCTTC.

A word on this clonotype: One end of the junction fails to match germline, which may point to a read error. This chain joins TRBV27 and TRBJ1-4, with 10 bases fitting TRBD1. The CDR3 consists of 14 residues. Germline-derived CDR1 and CDR2 are MNHEY and SMNVEV (reference sequence). CDR3 DNA sequence: TGTGCCAGCAGTCCGGGGACAGGGGTCGAAAAACTGCTTTTT. Translation gives CASSPGTGVEKLLF.

The chain has TRBV20-1 and TRBJ2-1; TRBD2 matches 7 bases. The V gene's germline CDR1 is DFQATT and CDR2 SNEGSKA (reference sequence). The CDR3 contains 14 residues. Trimming removed 1 base from V and 2 bases from J; junction bases left unmatched: 2. CDR3 sequence: CSARVAGAYNEQFF. CDR3 nucleotides: TGCAGTGCTAGAGTCGCGGGGGCCTACAATGAGCAGTTCTTC.

This clonotype was counted many times. At one boundary the junction diverges from the germline segment, which might be a read error. The rearrangement joins TRBV12-3 or TRBV12-4 to TRBJ2-2; TRBD1 aligns across 9 bases. The CDR3 is 17 amino acids. This CDR3 reads CASSTLTGGTKTGELFF. CDR3 in DNA: TGTGCCAGCAGTACCCTGACAGGGGGTACGAAAACCGGGGAGCTGTTTTTT.

This clonotype showed up many times. V is TRBV2 and J is TRBJ1-5, with D maybe TRBD1 (5 bases). This CDR3 spans 13 amino acids. Germline CDR1 reads SNHLY; CDR2 reads FYNNEI. The germline V and J ends were trimmed by 1 base and 4 bases, with 5 bases remaining between them. CDR3 sequence reads: CASSEEGNQPQHF. CDR3 nucleotide sequence: TGTGCCAGCAGTGAAGAGGGGAATCAGCCCCAGCATTTT. Based on the CDR3 plus reference TRBV2 and TRBJ1-5, the full variable domain is EPEVTQTPSHQVTQMGQEVILRCVPISNHLYFYWYRQILGQKVEFLVSFYNNEISEKSEIFDDQFSVERPDGSNFTLKIRSTKLEDSAMYFCASSEEGNQPQHFGDGTRLSIL.

This clonotype showed up many times. The chain joins TRBV20-1 to TRBJ1-3; possibly TRBD1 for D (5 bases). V was pared by 0 bases and J by 0 bases, with 12 bases between. Germline CDR1 DFQATT, CDR2 SNEGSKA (reference sequence). The CDR3 is made up of 16 amino acids. The CDR3 sequence: CSARDWGLGSGNTIYF. CDR3 sequence (DNA): TGCAGTGCTAGAGATTGGGGGTTGGGCTCTGGAAACACCATATATTTT.

This clonotype occurred many times. The gene calls are TRBV28 and TRBJ1-1; no definite D call. Germline CDR1 is MDHEN and CDR2 is SYDVKM. This CDR3 has 14 amino acids. With 6 bases removed from V and 1 base from J, the gap between germline ends came to 12 bases. The CDR3 loop reads CASRWRTPNTEAFF. DNA for the CDR3: TGTGCCAGCAGATGGAGGACGCCGAACACTGAAGCTTTCTTT.

This clonotype has ten or more counts. This rearrangement joins TRBV6-5 to TRBJ2-2; D not certain. The CDR3 contains 18 residues. Trimming took off 0 bases at V and 6 bases at J, with 20 bases between the two ends. The germline V gene encodes CDR1 MNHEY and CDR2 SVGAGI. CDR3 nucleotides: TGTGCCAGCAGTTACTCGTCTCCGGGCACTGTGGGTTCCGGGGAGCTGTTTTTT. Amino acids: CASSYSSPGTVGSGELFF.

This clonotype has just a few counts. This rearrangement joins TRBV6-2 or TRBV6-3 to TRBJ1-6, with a tentative D call TRBD1 (6 bases). Germline V gene lookup returns CDR1 MNHEY and CDR2 SVGEGT. V was clipped by 2 bases and J by 5 bases, with 19 bases between them. CDR3 length: 18 amino acids. The DNA of the CDR3 is TGTGCCAGCAGTTACACCCCTCTCTGGACAGCCGATAATTCACCCCTCCACTTT. This sequence encodes CASSYTPLWTADNSPLHF.